This section outlines one T cell receptor (beta chain) sequence together with its context. Its cognate antigen is unknown. Expressed TCRB transcripts got sequenced, as all isolated RNA was reverse transcribed. Only in-frame clones appear in the TCRdb table, and some are missing; sequencing was by immunoSEQ multiplex PCR. The profile shows around 120,000 clones, approximately 15% of them singletons. The data are from a study of beta chain features in type 1 diabetes. V lost 0 bases and J 9 bases, leaving 15 bases between the germline ends. CDR1 and CDR2 (germline): SGHTA, FQGTGA. The CDR3 has 15 residues. General study findings and limits: Shortening that was moderate but significant affected the TCRB CDR3s of Type 1 diabetes patients in all four CD4+ subsets. A greater similarity of naive, central memory and Treg TCRB repertoires was seen among patients than among healthy donors.

The chain has TRBV7-3 and TRBJ2-1, with D perhaps TRBD2 (7 bases). Sequencing was done on a sample of central memory CD4+ T cells from blood. The clonotype was recovered from a young man with type 1 diabetes. The chain's CDR3 is CASSLTPFRGAEQFF. CDR3 nucleotide sequence: TGTGCCAGCAGCTTAACTCCTTTTCGGGGGGCTGAGCAGTTCTTC.